Presented here are 26 T cell receptor beta chains from one specimen sequenced in a study of T cells in Graves' hyperthyroidism and ophthalmopathy. The source material, RNA transcripts, was used to amplify TCR beta CDR3 regions. The HTBI primer set drove a first-round RT-PCR of the TCR CDR3. TCRdb fed the multiplex PCR reads into MiXCR, producing one record per CDR3 protein. Among more than 550,000 distinct CDR3 sequences listed, roughly a sixth were seen once. The specimen sequenced was blood. These receptors came from a woman aged 45-59 years with Graves' hyperthyroidism that later progressed to Graves' ophthalmopathy.

This clonotype was observed a handful of times. The chain carries TRBV6-1 and TRBJ2-1, with TRBD1 matching 9 bases. V lost 1 base and J lost 7; bases outside the gene matches: 2. Per the germline V gene, CDR1 is MNHNS and CDR2 is SASEGT. CDR3 length equals 14 residues. Written as DNA, the CDR3 is TGTGCCAGCAGTGAAGAGGACAGGGGTAATGAGCAGTTCTTC. It encodes CASSEEDRGNEQFF.

This clonotype has ten or more counts. The V call is TRBV20-1, the J call TRBJ2-6; 7 positions agree with TRBD1. The CDR3 is 18 amino acids. Germline V gives CDR1 DFQATT, CDR2 SNEGSKA (reference sequence). V trimming: 3 bases; J trimming: 1 base; junction bases outside the gene matches: 12. This chain's CDR3 is CSASIPQGQRSGANVLTF. CDR3 nucleotide sequence: TGCAGTGCTAGCATTCCACAGGGACAGAGGTCTGGGGCCAACGTCCTGACTTTC.

As for this clonotype: It may be a read error: a sequence one base away is much more abundant. The rearrangement links TRBV11-2 to TRBJ2-7, with a tentative D call TRBD1 (6 bases). This CDR3 comprises 14 residues. CDR1 and CDR2 (germline): SGHAT, FQNNGV. Trimming cost V 5 bases and J 5 bases, with 16 bases left between them. The CDR3 DNA follows: TGTGCCAGCAGCCCCGGACAGTCCTACCACGAGCAGTACTTC. Translated, it gives CASSPGQSYHEQYF.

The J gene is TRBJ1-1, the V gene TRBV6-1; D is ambiguous. This CDR3 is built from 14 residues. The germline V and J ends were trimmed by 8 bases and 0 bases, with 13 bases remaining between them. Germline V gene sequence: CDR1 MNHNS, CDR2 SASEGT. Here the CDR3 DNA reads TGTGCCAGCGGACGACGCAGATTGAACACTGAAGCTTTCTTT. Protein sequence: CASGRRRLNTEAFF.

CDR3 in DNA: TGTGCCAGCAGCACCCCAATAGGGCAGGTAACCTACGAGCAGTACTTC. Translated, it gives CASSTPIGQVTYEQYF. The chain uses TRBV4-2 and TRBJ2-7; D uncertain. Germline assignment: CDR1 LGHNA and CDR2 YNFKEQ. This CDR3 has 16 residues. V dropped 5 bases and J dropped 2 bases, with 19 bases sitting between them.

V usage is TRBV7-9 and J usage is TRBJ1-4; tentatively, D is TRBD1 (5 bases). V lost 4 bases and J lost 0, with 12 bases in between. Germline CDR1 reads SEHNR; CDR2 reads FQNEAQ (reference sequence). The CDR3 has 16 amino acids. The CDR3 region is CASSSGGSTTNEKLFF. As DNA, the CDR3 is TGTGCCAGCAGCTCGGGGGGGTCGACAACTAATGAAAAACTGTTTTTT.

This clonotype was seen a few times. The CDR3 DNA reads as TGTGCCAGTAGTATCGGGACAGGGGGCCACACTGAAGCTTTCTTT. This gives the protein CASSIGTGGHTEAFF. The rearrangement joins TRBV19 to TRBJ1-1; 12 bases line up with TRBD1. V shed 3 bases, J shed 3 bases, and the junction held 2 bases outside the gene matches. Germline values: CDR1 LNHDA, CDR2 SQIVND (reference sequence). The CDR3 runs 15 residues. The full variable domain, completed using reference TRBV19 and TRBJ1-1, is DGGITQSPKYLFRKEGQNVTLSCEQNLNHDAMYWYRQDPGQGLRLIYYSQIVNDFQKGDIAEGYSVSREKKESFPLTVTSAQKNPTAFYLCASSIGTGGHTEAFFGQGTRLTVV.

Points on this clonotype: This may be a read error: a much more frequent sequence differs by one nucleotide. This sequence joins TRBV13 and TRBJ2-3; a weak D match, TRBD2 (5 bases). Germline V gene lookup returns CDR1 PRHDT and CDR2 FYEKMQ (reference sequence). CDR3 size: 16 residues. CDR3 amino acids: CASGLGELALTDTQYF. DNA of the CDR3: TGTGCCAGCGGCTTAGGCGAGCTAGCTCTCACAGATACGCAGTATTTT.

This clonotype occurred a few times. DNA for the CDR3: TGTGCTAGTGGTGACCCAGGGGGCTCCGCTAATGAAAAACTGTTTTTT. Its protein product is CASGDPGGSANEKLFF. The V and J genes are TRBV12-5 and TRBJ1-4; 8 bases line up with TRBD1. The germline V gene encodes CDR1 LGHNT and CDR2 FRNRAP. Trimming at V came to 5 bases and at J to 3 bases, leaving 8 bases not matched to a gene. CDR3 length: 16 residues.

This clonotype came up many times. CDR3 DNA sequence: TGTGCCAGCAGTCCTGGCCAAGATGAGCAGTTCTTC. Its translation: CASSPGQDEQFF. J is TRBJ2-1 and V is TRBV12-3 or TRBV12-4; D is unresolved. The CDR3 totals 12 residues. V dropped 5 bases and J dropped 8 bases, with 10 bases sitting between them.

This chain connects TRBV7-8 to TRBJ2-5, with D possibly matching TRBD2 (6 bases). V gave up 2 bases and J gave up 2 bases, with 15 bases separating them. This CDR3 contains 16 residues. Germline V CDR1 and CDR2: SGHVS, FQNEAQ. The CDR3 region is CASSLSTGLIQETQYF. As DNA, the CDR3 is TGTGCCAGCAGCTTATCAACCGGACTAATTCAAGAGACCCAGTACTTC. Combining the CDR3 with reference TRBV7-8 and TRBJ2-5 gives the whole variable domain GAGVSQSPRYKVAKRGQDVALRCDPISGHVSLFWYQQALGQGPEFLTYFQNEAQLDKSGLPSDRFFAERPEGSVSTLKIQRTQQEDSAVYLCASSLSTGLIQETQYFGPGTRLLVL.

The rearrangement links TRBV3-1 to TRBJ2-4; a possible D gene is TRBD1 (5 bases). Germline V lookup: CDR1 LGHDT, CDR2 YNNKEL (reference sequence). The CDR3 runs to 16 residues. V lost 1 base and J 0 bases, leaving 10 bases between the germline ends. The CDR3 region is CASSQGQTLAKNIQYF. Here the CDR3 DNA reads TGTGCCAGCAGCCAAGGACAGACCCTAGCCAAAAACATTCAGTACTTC.

This chain uses TRBV27 with TRBJ2-7, with 11 bases lining up with TRBD1. Germline trimming cut 3 bases from V and 4 bases from J; bases unmatched to any gene: 5. Germline lookup yields CDR1 MNHEY and CDR2 SMNVEV (reference sequence). The CDR3 is 15 amino acids. The DNA of the CDR3 is TGTGCCAGCAGTTTGGGACAGGGGGTAAGGTACGAGCAGTACTTC. Translated: CASSLGQGVRYEQYF.

This clonotype was detected a few times. This chain connects TRBV12-3 or TRBV12-4 to TRBJ2-1; no definite D call. Deletions cut 8 bases from V and 0 bases from J, with 11 bases between. This CDR3 is built from 14 residues. The CDR3 region is CASGYMSSYNEQFF. The CDR3 DNA reads as TGTGCCAGCGGATACATGAGCTCCTACAATGAGCAGTTCTTC.

A few counts support this clonotype. The chain recombines TRBV9 with TRBJ2-2, with a tentative D call TRBD2 (6 bases). This CDR3 has 16 residues. In germline, CDR1 is SGDLS, CDR2 YYNGEE. Deletions cut 0 bases from V and 1 base from J, with 10 bases between. CDR3 bases: TGTGCCAGCAGCGTAGGGCTAGCGAAGAACACCGGGGAGCTGTTTTTT. This gives the protein CASSVGLAKNTGELFF. The variable domain in full, with the rest retrieved from reference TRBV9 and TRBJ2-2, is DSGVTQTPKHLITATGQRVTLRCSPRSGDLSVYWYQQSLDQGLQFLIQYYNGEERAKGNILERFSAQQFPDLHSELNLSSLELGDSALYFCASSVGLAKNTGELFFGEGSRLTVL.

The CDR3 loop is CASSPTGGKGYEQYF. The CDR3 nucleotides are TGTGCCAGCTCACCGACAGGGGGAAAAGGCTACGAGCAGTACTTC. The chain has TRBV18 and TRBJ2-7; TRBD1 matches at 9 bases. J was trimmed by 3 bases and V by 3 bases; bases with no gene match: 6. The germline CDR1 and CDR2 sequences are KGHSH and LQKENI. The CDR3 is 15 amino acids.

This clonotype has only a few counts. The chain combines TRBV6-1 with TRBJ1-3; D is perhaps TRBD1 (6 bases). With 6 bases removed from V and 3 bases from J, the gap between germline ends came to 15 bases. The length of the CDR3 is 15 residues. Germline V gives CDR1 MNHNS, CDR2 SASEGT. The CDR3 DNA is TGTGCCAGCAGCCCAGCCAGGGGCGGTGGAAACACCATATATTTT. Protein product: CASSPARGGGNTIYF.

The J gene is TRBJ1-5, the V gene TRBV18; D gene ambiguous. V was cut by 6 bases and J by 2 bases, with 17 bases left in between. The germline V gene has CDR1 KGHSH and CDR2 LQKENI. CDR3 length equals 16 residues. The CDR3: CASSIAGVGGNQPQHF. The CDR3 DNA is TGTGCCAGCTCGATTGCCGGGGTAGGAGGCAATCAGCCCCAGCATTTT.

This clonotype was seen at least ten times. The chain uses TRBV30 and TRBJ2-7; D is perhaps TRBD1 (5 bases). Germline CDR1 reads GTSNPN; CDR2 reads SVGIG (reference sequence). Trimming took off 6 bases at V and 0 bases at J, with 12 bases between the two ends. The CDR3 spans 13 residues. Here the CDR3 DNA reads TGTGCCTGCAACCCAGGGAACTCCTACGAGCAGTACTTC. As protein: CACNPGNSYEQYF.

This clonotype was counted many times. The J gene is TRBJ2-7, the V gene TRBV20-1; 9 bases align to TRBD2. CDR3 size: 14 residues. The germline gives CDR1 DFQATT, CDR2 SNEGSKA (reference sequence). The trim removed 1 base at V and 3 bases at J, leaving 4 bases unmatched. The DNA for the CDR3 is TGCAGTGCTAGAGCTCTGCGGGGGGGCTACGAGCAGTACTTC. This gives the protein CSARALRGGYEQYF.

This clonotype was detected only a few times. The chain recombines TRBV3-1 with TRBJ2-3; TRBD2 matches 12 bases. V gave up 3 bases and J gave up 5 bases; unmatched junction bases: 3. Germline lookup yields CDR1 LGHDT and CDR2 YNNKEL (reference sequence). This CDR3 spans 15 amino acids. The CDR3 here is CASSHLAGGQDTQYF. DNA for the CDR3: TGTGCCAGCAGCCATCTAGCGGGGGGGCAAGATACGCAGTATTTT.

This clonotype was detected many times. The chain recombines TRBV3-1 with TRBJ2-1, with 7 bases identical to TRBD2. CDR1 is LGHDT, CDR2 YNNKEL, per germline (reference sequence). The ends lost 0 bases at V and 4 bases at J; junction bases unmatched: 9. The CDR3 consists of 17 residues. The CDR3 DNA reads as TGTGCCAGCAGCCAAGAGCCCTGGCAGGGAGGGTACAATGAGCAGTTCTTC. Its translation is CASSQEPWQGGYNEQFF.

V usage is TRBV5-4 and J usage is TRBJ1-6, with D possibly TRBD1 on 6 matching bases. Deletions cut 4 bases from V and 10 bases from J, with 18 bases between. The CDR3 runs to 15 residues. Germline V gene lookup returns CDR1 SGHNT and CDR2 YYREEE (reference sequence). The CDR3 bases are TGTGCCAGCAGCGGATCGTACAGGGTCCCGTCACCCCTCCACTTT. Protein: CASSGSYRVPSPLHF.

This clonotype was found a few times. This rearrangement joins TRBV9 to TRBJ1-1, with 7 bases fitting TRBD1. This CDR3 is 15 amino acids long. Trimming cost V 3 bases and J 1 base; bases outside gene matches: 6. The germline V gene has CDR1 SGDLS and CDR2 YYNGEE. CDR3 amino acids: CASSDAQGGNTEAFF. Written as DNA, the CDR3 is TGTGCCAGCAGCGATGCGCAGGGGGGGAACACTGAAGCTTTCTTT. The variable domain in full, with the rest retrieved from reference TRBV9 and TRBJ1-1, is DSGVTQTPKHLITATGQRVTLRCSPRSGDLSVYWYQQSLDQGLQFLIQYYNGEERAKGNILERFSAQQFPDLHSELNLSSLELGDSALYFCASSDAQGGNTEAFFGQGTRLTVV.

This clonotype was picked up a small number of times. The CDR3: CASSLVSPPGQFF. The DNA of the CDR3 is TGTGCCAGCAGCTTAGTAAGCCCCCCCGGGCAGTTCTTC. The chain carries TRBV11-2 and TRBJ2-1; no reliable D call. The CDR3 contains 13 residues. With 1 base removed from V and 12 bases from J, the gap between germline ends came to 13 bases. Germline CDR1 reads SGHAT; CDR2 reads FQNNGV.

This clonotype was found many times. The J gene is TRBJ2-1, the V gene TRBV11-3; TRBD1 aligns across 9 bases. The CDR3 contains 14 residues. The J segment lost 8 bases and the V segment lost 5 bases, leaving 7 bases of the junction unmatched. CDR1 is SGHNT and CDR2 is YENEEA in the germline V gene. The CDR3 nucleotides read TGTGCCAGCAGCCCGAACAGGGGGCGGGATGAGCAGTTCTTC. It encodes CASSPNRGRDEQFF.